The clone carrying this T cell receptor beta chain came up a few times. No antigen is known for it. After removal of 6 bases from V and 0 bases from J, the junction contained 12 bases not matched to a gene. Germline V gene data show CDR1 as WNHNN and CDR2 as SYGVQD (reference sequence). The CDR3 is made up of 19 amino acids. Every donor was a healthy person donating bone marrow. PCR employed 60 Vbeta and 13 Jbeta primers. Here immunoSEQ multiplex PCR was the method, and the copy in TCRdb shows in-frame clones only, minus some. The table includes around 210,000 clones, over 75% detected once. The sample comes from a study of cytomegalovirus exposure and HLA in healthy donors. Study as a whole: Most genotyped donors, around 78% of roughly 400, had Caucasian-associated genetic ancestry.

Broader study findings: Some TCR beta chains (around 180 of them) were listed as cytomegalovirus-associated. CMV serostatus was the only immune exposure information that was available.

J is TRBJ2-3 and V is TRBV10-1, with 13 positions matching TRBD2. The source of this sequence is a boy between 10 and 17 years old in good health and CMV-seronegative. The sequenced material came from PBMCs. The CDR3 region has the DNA TGCGCCAGCAGGGCCCAAGGACTAGCGGGAGTTAGCAGCACAGATACGCAGTATTTT. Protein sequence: CASRAQGLAGVSSTDTQYF.